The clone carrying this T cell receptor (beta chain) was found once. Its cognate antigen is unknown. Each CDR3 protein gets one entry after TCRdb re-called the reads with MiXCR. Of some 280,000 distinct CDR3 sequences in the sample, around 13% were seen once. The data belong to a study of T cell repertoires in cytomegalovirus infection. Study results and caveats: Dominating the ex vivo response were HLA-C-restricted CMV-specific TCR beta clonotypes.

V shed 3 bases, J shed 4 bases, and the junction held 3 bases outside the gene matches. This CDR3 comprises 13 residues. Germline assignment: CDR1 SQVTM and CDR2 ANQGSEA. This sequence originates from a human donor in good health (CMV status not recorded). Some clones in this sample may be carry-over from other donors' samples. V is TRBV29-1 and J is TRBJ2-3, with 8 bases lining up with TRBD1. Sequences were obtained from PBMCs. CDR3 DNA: TGCAGCGTTGAGGACAGGGCCCCAGATACGCAGTATTTT. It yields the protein CSVEDRAPDTQYF.